The present TCR beta chain was sequenced within a study of blood T cell repertoires in COVID-19. Repertoires were generated with immunoSEQ multiplex PCR, while TCRdb's copy carries only in-frame clones and drops some. Among around 230,000 clones listed, roughly 86% were seen once. Enrollees, roughly 18 to 90 years old, lived in 24 US areas. Participants' own reports of clinical history determined their cohort assignment. Sequencing was done on a sample of PBMCs or T cells enriched from blood (not recorded which). The TCR was taken from a woman in her thirties or forties with acute COVID-19.

CDR3 in amino acids: CAWSVRGLPGNTIYF. In DNA form, the CDR3 reads TGTGCCTGGAGTGTACGAGGGTTACCTGGAAACACCATATATTTT. The chain combines TRBV30 with TRBJ1-3; D unclear. Germline CDR1 reads GTSNPN; CDR2 reads SVGIG (reference sequence). Trimming removed 0 bases from V and 2 bases from J, with 11 bases in between. The CDR3 is made up of 15 amino acids.